This T cell receptor (beta chain) was sequenced for a study of human T cells and chemical hapten exposure. The total RNA was obtained from whole blood that was not fractionated. Individual cDNA molecules in this library carried unique molecular identifiers. Original methodology: Sample TCR totals centred on a median of around 93,000, ranging about 20,000 to 750,000. TCRdb re-called the reads through MiXCR, storing one row per CDR3 protein. These V and J calls derive from TCRdb rather than the authors' analysis. The repertoire holds about 120,000 distinct CDR3 sequences, with roughly 8.5% as singletons. Only a few counts were recorded for this clonotype. The CDR3 is 14 residues long. Germline CDR1 is ENHRY and CDR2 is SYGVKD. The germline V and J ends were trimmed by 5 bases and 2 bases, with 13 bases remaining between them.

The chain uses TRBV10-3 and TRBJ2-7, with unresolved D. Sequenced input: whole blood. The clonotype was recovered from a human donor in good health. Some clones in this sample may be carry-over from other donors' samples. The chain's CDR3 is CAISPRDGAYEQYF. CDR3 coding DNA: TGTGCCATCAGTCCCCGAGACGGAGCCTACGAGCAGTACTTC.